This TCR beta chain was observed in a study of cytomegalovirus exposure and HLA in healthy donors. A multiplex PCR was run with 60 Vbeta primers and 13 Jbeta primers. As processed by the authors: Among the unique TCR beta chains that a later analysis counted, about 79 million in all, roughly 11 million were shared. The repertoire was sequenced with immunoSEQ multiplex PCR; TCRdb's copy has only in-frame clones and lacks some. That table is the source of V, J and clone size, and D and trimming were worked out from the DNA. Among 150,000 to 200,000 clones listed, about four fifths were seen once. V was pared by 5 bases and J by 0 bases, with 13 bases between. CDR3 length equals 15 residues. Germline loops: CDR1 SGHTA, CDR2 FQGTGA.

This clonotype was obtained from a woman in her twenties or thirties in good health and CMV-seropositive. The gene calls are TRBV7-3 and TRBJ1-2, with unresolved D. The sample consisted of PBMCs. DNA of the CDR3: TGTGCCAGCAGCGTTTTACAGATAACTAACTATGGCTACACCTTC. This encodes CASSVLQITNYGYTF.